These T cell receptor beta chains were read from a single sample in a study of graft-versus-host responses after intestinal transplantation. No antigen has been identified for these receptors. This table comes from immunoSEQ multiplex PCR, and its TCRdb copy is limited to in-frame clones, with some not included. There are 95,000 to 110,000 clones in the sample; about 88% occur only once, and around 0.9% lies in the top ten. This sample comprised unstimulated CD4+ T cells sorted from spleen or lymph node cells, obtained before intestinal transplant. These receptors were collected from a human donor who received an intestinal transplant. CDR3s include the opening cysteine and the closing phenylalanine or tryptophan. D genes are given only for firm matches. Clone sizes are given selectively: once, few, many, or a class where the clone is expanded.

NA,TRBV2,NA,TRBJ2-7,CASSDSPFTGEQYF,TGTGCCAGCAGTGATAGTCCCTTTACGGGCGAGCAGTACTTC
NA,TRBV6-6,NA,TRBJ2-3,CATTRTAGTDTQYF,TGTGCCACTACCCGGACAGCGGGGACAGATACGCAGTATTTT
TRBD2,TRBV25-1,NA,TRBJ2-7,CASTHGGYEQYF,TGTGCCAGCACCCACGGGGGGTACGAGCAGTACTTC
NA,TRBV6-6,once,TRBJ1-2,CASSQAHRLYGYTF,TGTGCCAGCAGCCAAGCCCACAGGCTTTATGGCTACACCTTC
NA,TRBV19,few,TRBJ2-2,CASSIVSLGELFF,TGTGCCAGTAGTATAGTTAGTCTCGGGGAGCTGTTTTTT
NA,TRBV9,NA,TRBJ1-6,CASSPLGPDYNSPLHF,TGTGCCAGCAGCCCCTTAGGCCCCGACTATAATTCACCCCTCCACTTT
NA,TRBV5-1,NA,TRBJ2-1,CASSFASPGRSYNEQFF,TGCGCCAGCAGCTTTGCGTCGCCTGGGCGATCCTACAATGAGCAGTTCTTC
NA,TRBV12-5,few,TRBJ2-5,CASGSARSPDRFQETQYF,TGTGCTAGTGGTTCCGCACGCTCCCCAGACAGATTTCAAGAGACCCAGTACTTC
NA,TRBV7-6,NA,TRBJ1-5,CASSLSPVQPQHF,TGTGCCAGCAGCTTATCCCCGGTCCAGCCCCAGCATTTT
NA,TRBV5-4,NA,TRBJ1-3,CASSSGTDGTIYF,TGTGCCAGCAGCTCGGGCACGGATGGCACCATATATTTT
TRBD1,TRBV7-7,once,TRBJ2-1,CASSLGTGPHNEQFF,TGTGCCAGCAGCTTAGGGACAGGGCCCCACAATGAGCAGTTCTTC
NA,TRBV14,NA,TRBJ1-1,CASSQEVGVRAFF,TGTGCCAGCAGCCAAGAGGTGGGGGTGAGGGCTTTCTTT
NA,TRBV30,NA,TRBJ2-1,CAWSHPGQERNEQFF,TGTGCCTGGAGTCACCCCGGGCAGGAGCGCAATGAGCAGTTCTTC
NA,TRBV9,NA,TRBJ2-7,CASSATGTTSYEQYF,TGTGCCAGCAGCGCAACCGGGACAACGAGCTACGAGCAGTACTTC
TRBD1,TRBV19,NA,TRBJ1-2,CASTPMDRSYYGYTF,TGTGCCAGTACCCCCATGGACAGGTCCTACTATGGCTACACCTTC
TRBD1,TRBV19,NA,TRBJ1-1,CASSIDPGTDEAFF,TGTGCCAGTAGTATAGATCCCGGGACAGACGAAGCTTTCTTT
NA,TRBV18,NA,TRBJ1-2,CASSPLEGRDYGYTF,TGTGCCAGCTCACCATTAGAGGGGCGCGACTATGGCTACACCTTC
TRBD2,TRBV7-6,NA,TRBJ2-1,CASSPSLAGGMSSYNEQFF,TGTGCCAGCAGCCCATCACTAGCGGGAGGGATGAGCTCCTACAATGAGCAGTTCTTC
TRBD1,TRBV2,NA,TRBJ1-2,CASLRGPVYGYTF,TGTGCCAGCCTCAGGGGGCCTGTCTATGGCTACACCTTC
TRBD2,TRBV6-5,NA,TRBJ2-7,CASSYGGLASYEQYF,TGTGCCAGCAGTTACGGTGGACTAGCGAGCTACGAGCAGTACTTC
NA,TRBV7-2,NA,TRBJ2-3,CASSLWRDFTDTQYF,TGTGCCAGCAGCTTATGGCGGGACTTCACAGATACGCAGTATTTT
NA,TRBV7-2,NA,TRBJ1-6,CASSSRDNSPLHF,TGTGCCAGCAGCTCGAGGGACAATTCACCCCTCCACTTT
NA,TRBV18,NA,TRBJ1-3,CASSPWSQGSGNTIYF,TGTGCCAGCTCACCATGGAGCCAGGGATCTGGAAACACCATATATTTT
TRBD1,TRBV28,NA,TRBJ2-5,CASSLDRGSGVQETQYF,TGTGCCAGCAGTTTGGACAGGGGTTCTGGTGTCCAAGAGACCCAGTACTTC
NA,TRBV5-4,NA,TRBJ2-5,CASSLGGTVNQETQYF,TGTGCCAGCAGCTTGGGGGGCACAGTGAACCAAGAGACCCAGTACTTC
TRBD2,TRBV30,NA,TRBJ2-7,CAWSVTRQTSGRKSGEQYF,TGTGCCTGGAGTGTTACTAGACAGACTAGCGGGAGAAAATCGGGCGAGCAGTACTTC
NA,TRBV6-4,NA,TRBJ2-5,CASSDAGQPQETQYF,TGTGCCAGCAGTGATGCTGGACAGCCTCAAGAGACCCAGTACTTC
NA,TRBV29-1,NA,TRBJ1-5,CSVAETYSNQPQHF,TGCAGCGTTGCCGAGACGTATAGCAATCAGCCCCAGCATTTT
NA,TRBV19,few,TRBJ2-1,CASGRGAYNEQFF,TGTGCCAGTGGACGGGGAGCATACAATGAGCAGTTCTTC
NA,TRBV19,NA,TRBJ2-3,CASSTAGLTDTQYF,TGTGCCAGTAGTACGGCAGGGCTTACAGATACGCAGTATTTT
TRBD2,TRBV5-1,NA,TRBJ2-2,CASSLELAGSTGELFF,TGCGCCAGCAGCTTGGAACTAGCGGGAAGCACCGGGGAGCTGTTTTTT
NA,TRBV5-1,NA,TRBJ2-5,CASSSGLGTRETQYF,TGCGCCAGCAGCTCGGGTCTAGGGACGCGAGAGACCCAGTACTTC
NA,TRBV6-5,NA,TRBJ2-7,CASSYSRDTYEQYF,TGTGCCAGCAGTTACTCGAGGGACACCTACGAGCAGTACTTC
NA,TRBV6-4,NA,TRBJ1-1,CASSAERNTEAFF,TGTGCCAGCAGTGCAGAACGGAACACTGAAGCTTTCTTT
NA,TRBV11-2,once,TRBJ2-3,CASSLRWGGLLGTDTQYF,TGTGCCAGCAGCTTAAGGTGGGGGGGCCTATTAGGCACAGATACGCAGTATTTT
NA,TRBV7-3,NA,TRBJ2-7,CASSPRPVCEQYF,TGTGCCAGCAGCCCTCGACCGGTTTGCGAGCAGTACTTC
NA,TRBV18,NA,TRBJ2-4,CASSPGSGNIQYF,TGTGCCAGCTCACCAGGGTCTGGAAACATTCAGTACTTC
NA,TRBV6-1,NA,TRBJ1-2,CASSGDTWVDYGYTF,TGTGCCAGCAGTGGGGACACTTGGGTTGACTATGGCTACACCTTC
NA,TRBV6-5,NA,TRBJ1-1,CASSYGQGVLNTEAFF,TGTGCCAGCAGTTACGGTCAGGGAGTATTGAACACTGAAGCTTTCTTT
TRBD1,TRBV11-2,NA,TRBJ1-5,CASSLDPDRGQHF,TGTGCCAGCAGCTTAGATCCGGACAGGGGCCAGCATTTT
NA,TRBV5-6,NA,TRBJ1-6,CASSSIRGGVNSPLHF,TGTGCCAGCAGCTCGATACGTGGGGGGGTAAATTCACCCCTCCACTTT
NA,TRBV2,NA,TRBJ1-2,CASSGREGPGGYTF,TGTGCCAGCAGTGGACGGGAAGGTCCGGGAGGCTACACCTTC
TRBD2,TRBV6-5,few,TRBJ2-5,CASSPAGRSETQYF,TGTGCCAGCAGTCCAGCGGGACGGTCAGAGACCCAGTACTTC
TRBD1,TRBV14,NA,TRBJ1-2,CASSQGDRKGGYTF,TGTGCCAGCAGCCAAGGGGACAGGAAAGGCGGCTACACCTTC
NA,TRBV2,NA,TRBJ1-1,CASTTDQNTEAFF,TGTGCCAGCACCACAGATCAGAACACTGAAGCTTTCTTT
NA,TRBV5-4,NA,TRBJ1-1,CASSPDWGRTEAFF,TGTGCCAGCAGCCCCGATTGGGGGAGGACTGAAGCTTTCTTT